A selection of T cell receptor beta chains follows, all from one sample in a study of blood T cell repertoires in COVID-19. Clones were read by immunoSEQ multiplex PCR, and TCRdb kept only the in-frame ones, dropping some. The table lists 60,000 to 70,000 clones, about 90% of them singletons, with less than 8% in the top ten. The sequenced material came from peripheral blood. The receptors come from a human donor in a cohort sampled during active COVID-19. The CDR3 runs from the conserved cysteine through the conserved F or W. D genes are given only for firm matches. Part of the rows lack a size; the others show once, few, many or a class for expanded clones.

CDR3 DNA	CDR3 protein	clone size	D gene	V gene	J gene
TGTGCCAGCAGCCAAGGTAGCGGGAGCTACAATGAGCAGTTCTTC	CASSQGSGSYNEQFF	NA	TRBD2	TRBV3-1/TRBV3-2	TRBJ2-1
TGTGCCAGCAGTCAAATCCTCGGGACTACCCATCGAGAGGAGCAGTTCTTC	CASSQILGTTHREEQFF	NA	TRBD2	TRBV27	TRBJ2-1
TGTGCCAGCAGACTCACAGGGGGCTCTGGCTACACCTTC	CASRLTGGSGYTF	NA	TRBD1	TRBV25-1	TRBJ1-2
TGTGCCAGCAGTTTAAACGCGCGGGAGGCGGCGAACACTGAAGCTTTCTTT	CASSLNAREAANTEAFF	NA	NA	TRBV27	TRBJ1-1
TGTGCTAGCAGCCACGGACAGAACGCGAACACCGGGGAGCTGTTTTTT	CASSHGQNANTGELFF	once	NA	TRBV7-7	TRBJ2-2
TGTGCCAGCAGCCAAAACACAGGGGCTCGGGAGTTCTTC	CASSQNTGAREFF	NA	TRBD1	TRBV3-1/TRBV3-2	TRBJ2-1
TGCGCCAGCTCAGCGACAGGACAATCAAGGGAGACCCAGTACTTC	CASSATGQSRETQYF	NA	NA	TRBV5-1	TRBJ2-5
TGCGCCAGCAGCTTCTTGACTAGCGGGAGAGACAATGAGCAGTTCTTC	CASSFLTSGRDNEQFF	NA	TRBD2	TRBV5-1	TRBJ2-1
TGTGCCAGCAGCTTAAACCCGGGTGTGGCGGGAGGGGACTCCGGGGAGCTGTTTTTT	CASSLNPGVAGGDSGELFF	NA	TRBD2	TRBV7-3	TRBJ2-2
TGCAGTGCTAGTTCCGGCGACAGTAAAGAGCAGTACTTC	CSASSGDSKEQYF	NA	NA	TRBV20-1	TRBJ2-7
TGTGCCAGCAGTTACTCCAGGTATACTGAAGCTTTCTTT	CASSYSRYTEAFF	NA	NA	TRBV6-5	TRBJ1-1
TGTGCCAGCAGCTTAAGTGGTAGGGGGGAGACCCAGTACTTC	CASSLSGRGETQYF	NA	NA	TRBV7-3	TRBJ2-5
TGTGCCAGCAGCGCCCCATTGGCGGGGATGTACGAGCAGTACTTC	CASSAPLAGMYEQYF	NA	NA	TRBV2	TRBJ2-7
TGTGCCTGGAGGCCAGACAGGGTTGGTGAAGCTTTCTTT	CAWRPDRVGEAFF	NA	TRBD1	TRBV30	TRBJ1-1
TGTGCCAGCATACGACAGGCGTCCCACTATGGCTACACCTTC	CASIRQASHYGYTF	NA	NA	TRBV13	TRBJ1-2
TGCAGCGTGTTCCAGGGTACCTACGAGCAGTACTTC	CSVFQGTYEQYF	once	NA	TRBV29-1	TRBJ2-7
TGTGCCAGCTCACCCGGTGCGACTAGCGGGTTTAAGGATGAGCAGTTCTTC	CASSPGATSGFKDEQFF	NA	TRBD2	TRBV18	TRBJ2-1
TGCGCCAGCAGCTTGGCCACTAGCGTAGTCACAGATACGCAGTATTTT	CASSLATSVVTDTQYF	NA	TRBD2	TRBV5-1	TRBJ2-3
TGTGCCAGCAGCTTAGCGACAGGGTCCCGGGAGGCCAAAAACATTCAGTACTTC	CASSLATGSREAKNIQYF	once	NA	TRBV7-9	TRBJ2-4
TGTGCCAGCAGTTTGTTAAGAGGCTCCTACGAGCAGTACTTC	CASSLLRGSYEQYF	NA	NA	TRBV27	TRBJ2-7
TGCGCCAGCAGCAGGGGTCTAGCGGGGGGCTACACCGGGGAGCTGTTTTTT	CASSRGLAGGYTGELFF	few	TRBD2	TRBV5-1	TRBJ2-2
TGTGCCAGCGAACAGGGGGCCGCAGATACGCAGTATTTT	CASEQGAADTQYF	once	TRBD1	TRBV2	TRBJ2-3
TGTGCCAGCAGTTTTTCAGGGGTCTATGGCTACACCTTC	CASSFSGVYGYTF	NA	NA	TRBV12-3/TRBV12-4	TRBJ1-2